What follows describes a single T cell receptor (beta chain). What it recognizes is unknown. These data are taken from a study of CD8 T cells in ankylosing spondylitis. TCRdb reprocessed the 5' RACE reads with MiXCR, giving one entry per CDR3 protein. The table records around 180,000 distinct CDR3 sequences, 10% to 15% of them present only once. Findings and caveats of the study: Reactive arthritis synovial fluid and blood were previously reported to contain some motif variants.

Specimen: blood, either unsorted or a sorted T cell fraction (not recorded which). This receptor was taken from a female donor with ankylosing spondylitis or in good health (not recorded which).

Here the CDR3 DNA reads TGTGCCAGCACCATACGGGCCAGGGTCTACAATGAGCAGTTCTTC. As protein: CASTIRARVYNEQFF. V and J are TRBV6-2 or TRBV6-3 and TRBJ2-1; the D gene is possibly TRBD1 (5 bases). The CDR3 totals 15 residues. Looked up from germline, CDR1 is MNHEY and CDR2 is SVGEGT. With 7 bases removed from V and 3 bases from J, the gap between germline ends came to 16 bases.